The 27 T cell receptor beta chains listed next were all sequenced from one sample in a study of tumor and adjacent non-tumor tissue in lung cancer. A modified ARM-PCR protocol with three rounds of nested PCR amplified TCRbeta. TCRdb analysed the multiplex PCR reads with MiXCR anew, one entry per CDR3 protein. This table has 220,000 or so distinct CDR3 sequences, 70% to 75% appearing once. RNA was extracted from bulk tissue without any cell sorting. The sequencing sample was made of lung tumor tissue. The origin of the receptors is a man aged 60 to 69 with non-small cell lung cancer.

Comment on this clonotype: This could be a read error, since a much larger clone is one nucleotide away. This chain uses TRBV5-4 with TRBJ1-1; D ambiguous. Looked up from germline, CDR1 is SGHNT and CDR2 is YYREEE (reference sequence). CDR3 length equals 15 residues. The CDR3 reads CDSSTETSLNTEAFF. For the CDR3, the DNA is TGTGACAGCAGCACCGAGACAAGCCTGAACACTGAAGCTTTCTTT.

The chain links TRBV29-1 to TRBJ1-2; 7 nucleotides align to TRBD1. J was trimmed by 0 bases and V by 6 bases; bases with no gene match: 7. The CDR3 runs to 14 residues. Germline V CDR1 and CDR2: SQVTM, ANQGSEA. The CDR3 DNA reads as TGCAGCGTGCGGGACAGCCGAGCTAACTATGGCTACACCTTC. Translating it yields CSVRDSRANYGYTF.

On this clonotype itself: The final CDR3 position lacks the conserved phenylalanine or tryptophan, pointing to a likely read error. The chain is built from TRBV11-2 and TRBJ2-7; D is uncertain. Germline CDR1 and CDR2: SGHAT and FQNNGV. The CDR3 has 16 amino acids. With 4 bases removed from V and 6 bases from J, the gap between germline ends came to 22 bases. The CDR3 sequence is CASSSTIDPWESEQYS. Written as DNA, the CDR3 is TGTGCCAGCAGCTCCACGATCGATCCGTGGGAATCCGAGCAGTACTCC.

This chain links TRBV20-1 with TRBJ1-5; 7 positions match TRBD1. This CDR3 region has 13 residues. The V segment lost 6 bases and the J segment 10 bases; nucleotides outside the gene matches: 12. Per the germline V gene, CDR1 is DFQATT and CDR2 is SNEGSKA (reference sequence). CDR3 DNA: TGCAGTGCCAATACAGGGGCGGGTCATCCCCAGCATTTT. Residues: CSANTGAGHPQHF.

About this clonotype: The junction differs from germline at one of its ends, possibly a read error. J is TRBJ1-5 and V is TRBV4-1; D gene ambiguous. This CDR3 has 16 amino acids. From germline, CDR1 is MGHRA and CDR2 YSYEKL. CDR3 sequence: CASCQDSATSNQPQHF. The CDR3 DNA reads as TGCGCCAGCTGCCAAGATAGTGCAACTTCCAATCAGCCCCAGCATTTT.

As concerns this clonotype: The germline gene is not matched at one end of the junction; a read error may be the cause. The rearrangement links TRBV20-1 to TRBJ2-3, with a weak D call TRBD1 (5 bases). This CDR3 contains 14 residues. Germline loops: CDR1 DFQATT, CDR2 SNEGSKA (reference sequence). The CDR3 region has the DNA TGCACTGCTAGAGGCGGACGGAAGACAGATATGCAGTATTTT. It codes for CTARGGRKTDMQYF.

A remark on this clonotype: Given the absence of the conserved phenylalanine or tryptophan at the CDR3 end, a read error is likely. CDR3 DNA: TGTGCCAGCGGCCAAGATACTTTTAATCGGCGGACGATAAATGAAAAACTGTTTATT. Its translation is CASGQDTFNRRTINEKLFI. The chain links TRBV4-2 to TRBJ1-4; D not certain. This CDR3 contains 19 residues. The germline V gene has CDR1 LGHNA and CDR2 YNFKEQ.

The chain joins TRBV19 to TRBJ1-2; D possibly corresponds to TRBD1 (5 bases). CDR1 LNHDA and CDR2 SQIVND come from the germline V gene (reference sequence). The germline V and J ends were trimmed by 7 bases and 1 base, with 16 bases remaining between them. This CDR3 is built from 15 residues. The CDR3 spells CASMHSRARNYGYTF. The DNA for the CDR3 is TGTGCCAGTATGCACTCCAGGGCGCGTAACTATGGCTACACCTTC. Full variable domain (outside the CDR3, taken from reference TRBV19 and TRBJ1-2): DGGITQSPKYLFRKEGQNVTLSCEQNLNHDAMYWYRQDPGQGLRLIYYSQIVNDFQKGDIAEGYSVSREKKESFPLTVTSAQKNPTAFYLCASMHSRARNYGYTFGSGTRLTVV.

With respect to this clonotype: The junction departs from germline at one end; a sequencing error may be responsible. The genes are TRBV11-3 and TRBJ2-6, with 12 bases identical to TRBD1. Germline assignment: CDR1 SGHNT and CDR2 YENEEA. CDR3 size: 19 residues. The CDR3 spells CASNHPIRDRGLMANILTF. CDR3 nucleotides: TGTGCCAGCAACCACCCTATCCGGGACAGGGGGCTTATGGCCAACATCCTGACTTTC.

Of note for this clonotype: Possible read error: a much larger clone is one base away. V and J are TRBV5-5 and TRBJ1-5; TRBD1 aligns across 7 bases. Germline V gene lookup returns CDR1 SGHKS and CDR2 YYEKEE (reference sequence). This CDR3 has 16 amino acids. CDR3 DNA sequence: TGTGCCAGCAGCCCAACCACAGGGGCCAGCAATCAGGCCCAGCATTTT. This sequence encodes CASSPTTGASNQAQHF.

As concerns this clonotype: Germline and junction disagree at one end, which may indicate a read error. The J gene is TRBJ2-1, the V gene TRBV11-3; D is undetermined. Germline V lookup: CDR1 SGHNT, CDR2 YENEEA. The CDR3 has 13 amino acids. Here the CDR3 DNA reads TGTGCCAGCAGCTTAATCGAAGCAAATGAGCAGATCTTC. It is translated as CASSLIEANEQIF.

Comments on this clonotype: This sequence may be a read error, since a much larger clone differs from it by one base. The J gene is TRBJ2-1, the V gene TRBV6-5; D not certain. The CDR3 runs to 12 residues. The V gene's germline CDR1 is MNHEY and CDR2 SVGAGI. CDR3 protein: CASSYGYNEQSF. CDR3 coding DNA: TGTGCCAGCAGTTACGGGTACAATGAGCAGTCCTTC.

This clonotype was detected a few times. The V gene is TRBV10-2, the J gene TRBJ2-2; 11 bases match TRBD1. Germline CDR1 reads WSHSY; CDR2 reads SAAADI. The CDR3 length is 17 residues. Losses at the gene ends were 7 bases for V and 4 bases for J; bases not matched to a gene: 11. The CDR3 protein is CASTLEGDRGITGELFF. The CDR3 DNA is TGCGCCAGCACCCTCGAGGGGGACAGGGGGATCACCGGGGAGCTGTTTTTT.

As to this clonotype: The junction departs from the called germline gene at one end, perhaps through a read error. The J gene is TRBJ1-4, the V gene TRBV5-4, with 10 positions matching TRBD1. CDR1 is SGHNT, CDR2 YYREEE, per germline (reference sequence). The CDR3 consists of 14 residues. DNA of the CDR3: TGTGCCGGCAGCCCGGGACAGGGGAATGAAAAACTGTTTTTT. Its translation: CAGSPGQGNEKLFF.

A remark on this clonotype: This sequence may be a read error, since a much larger clone differs from it by one base. The chain carries TRBV29-1 and TRBJ2-6, with D tentatively TRBD1 (6 bases). This CDR3 is 14 amino acids long. CDR1 is SQVTM, CDR2 ANQGSEA, per germline. CDR3 DNA sequence: TGCAGCGTTTCAGGGACATCTGGGGTCAACGTCCTGACTTTC. It is translated as CSVSGTSGVNVLTF.

A note on this clonotype: This may be a read error, as it is one base from a much larger clone. The chain combines TRBV6-2 or TRBV6-3 with TRBJ2-2; D perhaps matches TRBD2 (5 bases). The CDR3 sequence is 13 residues long. V lost 7 bases and J lost 3, with 9 bases in between. The germline V gene encodes CDR1 MNHEY and CDR2 SVGEGT. The CDR3 DNA follows: TGTGCCAGCAAGAGAGGGCACACCGGGGAGCTGTTTTTT. Encoded protein: CASKRGHTGELFF.

Concerning this clonotype itself: Because the CDR3 is missing its conserved closing phenylalanine or tryptophan, this is likely a read error. V usage is TRBV6-2 or TRBV6-3 and J usage is TRBJ2-3; either TRBD1 or TRBD2 may fit D (6 bases each). This CDR3 contains 13 residues. CDR1 is MNHEY and CDR2 is SVGEGT in the germline V gene. The CDR3 loop is CACRRGNTDTQYY. CDR3 sequence (DNA): TGTGCCTGCAGGAGGGGGAACACAGATACGCAGTATTAT.

As for this clonotype: This may stem from a read error, because a much larger clone lies one nucleotide away. The J gene is TRBJ2-1, the V gene TRBV20-1; D unclear. Germline CDR1 and CDR2: DFQATT and SNEGSKA (reference sequence). The CDR3 sequence is 15 residues long. Trimming took 8 bases from V and 14 from J, leaving 31 bases between them. CDR3 loop: CSPGYPGQYNEWEFF. CDR3 nucleotide sequence: TGCAGTCCCGGTTACCCGGGCCAATACAATGAGTGGGAGTTCTTC.

Details on this clonotype: The junction departs from the called germline gene at one end, perhaps through a read error. This chain joins TRBV6-2 or TRBV6-3 and TRBJ2-1; weak D call: TRBD1 (6 bases). The CDR3 has 14 amino acids. Germline V gene data show CDR1 as MNHEY and CDR2 as SVGEGT. CDR3 in DNA: TGTGCCTGCAGTGACCGCCTGGAAGGGGGTGAGCAGTTCTTC. It yields the protein CACSDRLEGGEQFF.

The genes are TRBV6-1 and TRBJ2-7; D tentatively reads TRBD1 or TRBD2 (5 bases each). The V gene lost 6 bases and the J gene lost 1 base, with 10 bases spanning the gap. Germline V gene lookup returns CDR1 MNHNS and CDR2 SASEGT. The CDR3 sequence is 13 residues long. DNA of the CDR3: TGTGCCAGCAGCCCGGGGCCTTCCTACGAGCAGTACTTC. It translates to CASSPGPSYEQYF.

A note on this clonotype: The junction shows a germline mismatch at one end, possibly a read error. The chain has TRBV4-1 and TRBJ2-2; D is uncertain. The CDR3 length is 16 residues. CDR1 and CDR2 (germline): MGHRA, YSYEKL. This chain's CDR3 is CDSSQDLGWDTGELFF. As DNA, the CDR3 is TGCGACAGCAGCCAAGATCTTGGCTGGGACACCGGGGAGCTGTTTTTT.

This clonotype has more than one count but fewer than ten. V gene TRBV11-1 combines with J gene TRBJ1-1; a possible D gene is TRBD1 (5 bases). V lost 5 bases to trimming and J lost 3 bases, with 10 bases between them. The CDR3 runs 13 residues. From germline, CDR1 is SGHAT and CDR2 FQDESV (reference sequence). The CDR3 here is CASSPPGDTEAFF. Here the CDR3 DNA reads TGTGCCAGCAGCCCACCGGGGGACACTGAAGCTTTCTTT.

J is TRBJ1-5 and V is TRBV5-1; D might be TRBD1 (5 bases). Germline CDR1 is SGHRS and CDR2 is YFSETQ. The CDR3 spans 14 residues. V shed 4 bases and J shed 6 bases, with 14 bases lying between them. The CDR3 DNA reads as TGCGCCAGCAGCCCCGGGGAGGGGTCTCAGCCCCAGCATTTT. Translated: CASSPGEGSQPQHF.

Comments on this clonotype: Because it lacks the conserved phenylalanine or tryptophan at the end, this CDR3 is likely a read error. It is unclear where the CDR3 begins or ends on the DNA, so no DNA is shown, and the CDR3 is as TCRdb lists it. This chain connects TRBV11-3 to TRBJ2-2; the table's D gene call, TRBD1, was not cross checked with the DNA. CDR1 and CDR2 (germline): SGHNT, YENEEA. Both ends counted, the CDR3 spans 18 residues. CDR3 sequence reads: CASSPPFALRPNTGEMFI.

In its sample, this clonotype was seen many times. The chain couples TRBV11-3 to TRBJ2-5; D tentatively fits TRBD1 or TRBD2 (5 bases each). V shed 0 bases and J shed 2 bases, with 10 bases lying between them. The CDR3 has 15 amino acids. Looked up from germline, CDR1 is SGHNT and CDR2 is YENEEA. The CDR3 here is CASSLDRGAQETQYF. The CDR3 DNA reads as TGTGCCAGCAGCTTAGATAGGGGAGCACAAGAGACCCAGTACTTC.

The J gene is TRBJ1-1, the V gene TRBV29-1; no reliable D call. Germline-derived CDR1 and CDR2 are SQVTM and ANQGSEA. The CDR3 totals 14 residues. Trimming removed 7 bases at V and 6 bases at J, with 21 bases between. CDR3 amino acids: CSATPNRKIPEAFF. CDR3 sequence (DNA): TGCAGCGCAACCCCGAACCGAAAAATCCCTGAAGCTTTCTTT.

V usage is TRBV11-2 and J usage is TRBJ2-1, with D maybe TRBD2 (5 bases). This CDR3 has 13 residues. CDR1 is SGHAT, CDR2 FQNNGV, per germline. V was trimmed by 11 bases and J by 3 bases, leaving 14 bases between them. This chain's CDR3 is CACTPGLYNEQFF. The CDR3 region has the DNA TGTGCCTGCACCCCCGGACTCTACAATGAGCAGTTCTTC.